This entry features one T cell receptor (beta chain) sequence. Its antigen remains unidentified. V shed 2 bases, J shed 2 bases, and the junction held 6 bases outside the gene matches. The CDR3 totals 16 residues. CDR1 and CDR2 (germline): SGHTA, FQGNSA. Stem cell-like memory, regulatory, central memory and naive CD4+ cells were sorted via CD45RO/CCR7/CD25/CD127/CD95/CD27. As every portion of the isolated RNA was reverse transcribed, the sequencing read expressed TCRB transcripts. Some clones are missing from TCRdb's copy, which holds only in-frame ones; the method was immunoSEQ multiplex PCR. The data contain about 53,000 clones, around 50% of them singletons. The data stem from a study of beta chain features in type 1 diabetes. Study observations and caveats: HLA influence on TCRB rearrangement stayed unresolved here. Comparison showed that naive, central memory and Treg TCRB repertoires appeared more similar among patients than among healthy donors. Moderate yet significant TCRB CDR3 shortening was seen in Type 1 diabetes patients in all four CD4+ subsets. Diminished insertions and augmented deletions at VDJ junctions characterized type 1 diabetes patients.

This clonotype was obtained from a woman in her thirties or forties with type 1 diabetes. The V gene is TRBV7-2, the J gene TRBJ2-7; 10 bases fit TRBD2. Material for sequencing was Tregs from blood. For the CDR3, the DNA is TGTGCCAGCAGCTTATTCGGAGCGGGGGGGACCTACGAGCAGTACTTC. Amino acid sequence: CASSLFGAGGTYEQYF.